Below are 5 T cell receptor beta chains sequenced from a single sample in a study of blood T cells in healthy people across ages. A sample-barcoded 5' primer and a J-beta primer mix were used in a second PCR of about 7 to 12 cycles. TCRdb reprocessed the 5' RACE reads with MiXCR, giving one entry per CDR3 protein. The repertoire holds hundreds of thousands of distinct CDR3 sequences, 48% seen once, with around an eighth in the top ten. The sample was blood. The receptor source for this set is a man younger than 45 in good health.

The sample holds one count of this clonotype. V is TRBV28 and J is TRBJ2-3, with 7 bases fitting TRBD2. Germline V gene sequence: CDR1 MDHEN, CDR2 SYDVKM. The CDR3 loop spans 13 amino acids. V lost 5 bases, J lost 5 bases, and 4 bases stayed unmatched. The CDR3 DNA sequence: TGTGCCAGCAGTGGGAGGGAGGAAGATACGCAGTATTTT. This encodes CASSGREEDTQYF.

The chain uses TRBV7-9 and TRBJ2-5; D possibly corresponds to TRBD1 (6 bases). The J call may be incorrect, as the DNA end agrees better with TRBJ2-7. The CDR3 runs 14 residues. CDR1 is SEHNR, CDR2 FQNEAQ, per germline (reference sequence). CDR3 in DNA: TGTGCCAGCAGCTCTTCAAACAGACAGGACGAGCAGTACTTC. The encoded protein is CASSSSNRQDEQYF.

This clonotype was observed a handful of times. The genes are TRBV3-1 and TRBJ2-1, with TRBD1 matching over 11 bases. Germline CDR1 reads LGHDT; CDR2 reads YNNKEL (reference sequence). Germline trimming cut 3 bases from V and 9 bases from J; bases unmatched to any gene: 4. The CDR3 has 14 residues. CDR3: CASSHGTGGFEQFF. The CDR3 DNA reads as TGTGCCAGCAGCCACGGGACAGGGGGTTTTGAGCAGTTCTTC.

This clonotype was seen only a few times. The CDR3 coding sequence is TGTGCCAGCAGCCCGTACACGGAGGAGACCCAGTACTTC. Translated, it gives CASSPYTEETQYF. This rearrangement joins TRBV11-1 to TRBJ2-5; D gene uncertain. The CDR3 is 13 residues long. Germline-derived CDR1 and CDR2 are SGHAT and FQDESV (reference sequence). Trimming left V 5 bases short and J 5 bases short, with 12 bases between.

This clonotype has just a few counts. The chain joins TRBV20-1 to TRBJ2-1; perhaps TRBD1 as D (5 bases). Trimming cost V 3 bases and J 5 bases, with 14 bases left between them. The CDR3 covers 14 residues. The germline V gene has CDR1 DFQATT and CDR2 SNEGSKA (reference sequence). CDR3 protein: CSARGQVLDNEQFF. For the CDR3, the DNA is TGCAGTGCTAGGGGGCAGGTTCTGGACAATGAGCAGTTCTTC.